Each of the 21 T cell receptor beta chains below was sequenced from the same sample in a study of cytomegalovirus exposure and HLA in healthy donors. This PCR relied on a set of 60 Vbeta primers and 13 Jbeta primers. Produced via immunoSEQ multiplex PCR; TCRdb's table is partial and in-frame only. This table has more than 85,000 clones, roughly 79% appearing once. The sample was PBMCs. The receptor set was obtained from a male donor in good health and CMV-seronegative.

The chain combines TRBV7-3 with TRBJ2-1, with TRBD1 as a possible D gene (6 bases). With 5 bases removed from V and 2 bases from J, the gap between germline ends came to 16 bases. The CDR3 runs to 16 residues. The V gene's germline CDR1 is SGHTA and CDR2 FQGTGA. Here the CDR3 reads CASSDRTGFAYNEQFF. CDR3 nucleotide sequence: TGTGCCAGCAGCGACCGTACAGGGTTTGCCTACAATGAGCAGTTCTTC.

The chain links TRBV28 to TRBJ2-5; possibly TRBD1 for D (6 bases). V was clipped by 3 bases and J by 2 bases, with 13 bases between them. This CDR3 has 15 amino acids. Germline V lookup: CDR1 MDHEN, CDR2 SYDVKM. The CDR3 loop reads CASSLLTGMQETQYF. The CDR3 DNA sequence: TGTGCCAGCAGTTTGCTTACAGGGATGCAAGAGACCCAGTACTTC.

The chain has TRBV6-5 and TRBJ2-5, with 7 bases lining up with TRBD1. Germline lookup yields CDR1 MNHEY and CDR2 SVGAGI. V lost 5 bases to trimming and J lost 5 bases; unmatched junction nucleotides: 5. The CDR3 spans 13 residues. The CDR3 region is CASSKGARETQYF. The CDR3, as DNA: TGTGCCAGCAGTAAGGGGGCGCGGGAGACCCAGTACTTC.

This clone was seen only once. The chain is built from TRBV6-5 and TRBJ2-5, with D tentatively TRBD1 (6 bases). Germline V gene sequence: CDR1 MNHEY, CDR2 SVGAGI. This CDR3 is built from 13 residues. Trimming took off 4 bases at V and 5 bases at J, with 11 bases between the two ends. The CDR3 loop reads CASSFRGAETQYF. In DNA, the CDR3 is TGTGCCAGCAGTTTCAGGGGAGCGGAGACCCAGTACTTC.

The gene calls are TRBV18 and TRBJ2-1; D might be TRBD2 (5 bases). V was shortened by 2 bases and J by 11 bases, with 16 bases between the two germline ends. Germline CDR1 and CDR2: KGHSH and LQKENI. The CDR3 loop spans 14 amino acids. The CDR3 loop reads CASSPEDSRNKQFF. The CDR3 nucleotides read TGTGCCAGCTCACCAGAGGACTCGCGCAACAAGCAGTTCTTC.

This sequence joins TRBV4-1 and TRBJ2-1; 7 bases are a match to TRBD2. Trimming removed 6 bases from V and 7 bases from J; junction bases left unmatched: 12. The germline CDR1 and CDR2 sequences are MGHRA and YSYEKL. The CDR3 covers 15 residues. The DNA for the CDR3 is TGCGCCAGCAGACAGGCCCCCGCGGGAGTTAATGAGCAGTTCTTC. Amino acids: CASRQAPAGVNEQFF.

There are a few counts of this clone. The chain is built from TRBV25-1 and TRBJ2-6; D is ambiguous. The germline CDR1 and CDR2 sequences are MGHDK and SYGVNS. Trimming took off 3 bases at V and 0 bases at J, with 3 bases between the two ends. The CDR3 spans 14 residues. CDR3 in DNA: TGTGCCAGCAGTGACAGCTCTGGGGCCAACGTCCTGACTTTC. It is translated as CASSDSSGANVLTF.

This clone came up once. CDR3 region: CASSFVGRDYEQYF. The CDR3 nucleotides read TGCGCCAGCAGCTTTGTTGGCAGGGACTACGAGCAGTACTTC. This chain connects TRBV5-1 to TRBJ2-7; maybe TRBD1 (5 bases). Germline V lookup: CDR1 SGHRS, CDR2 YFSETQ. Trimming took 2 bases from V and 3 from J, leaving 12 bases between them. There are 14 residues in the CDR3. Together with reference TRBV5-1 and TRBJ2-7, the CDR3 gives the full variable domain: KAGVTQTPRYLIKTRGQQVTLSCSPISGHRSVSWYQQTPGQGLQFLFEYFSETQRNKGNFPGRFSGRQFSNSRSEMNVSTLELGDSALYLCASSFVGRDYEQYFGPGTRLTVT.

The J gene is TRBJ2-2, the V gene TRBV11-2; 10 bases line up with TRBD2. The CDR3 covers 17 residues. The ends lost 1 base at V and 4 bases at J; junction bases unmatched: 6. CDR1 SGHAT and CDR2 FQNNGV come from the germline V gene. The CDR3 DNA reads as TGTGCCAGCAGCTTAGGGGGGGGACTAGCGACCACCGGGGAGCTGTTTTTT. Translated, it gives CASSLGGGLATTGELFF.

In its sample, this clone was seen a few times. The V call is TRBV4-1, the J call TRBJ1-4; possible D gene TRBD1, 5 bases. The V and J ends lost 1 base and 0 bases respectively, with 9 bases between them. The CDR3 consists of 16 residues. CDR1 is MGHRA, CDR2 YSYEKL, per germline. CDR3 residues: CASSQVAGPTNEKLFF. Here the CDR3 DNA reads TGCGCCAGCAGCCAAGTTGCAGGGCCAACTAATGAAAAACTGTTTTTT.

The chain is built from TRBV7-6 and TRBJ2-1; the match to TRBD2 covers 8 bases. The V and J ends lost 5 bases and 8 bases, in that order; junction bases with no gene match: 5. The CDR3 covers 13 residues. Germline values: CDR1 SGHVS, CDR2 FNYEAQ. The CDR3 here is CASSRWREDEQFF. Written as DNA, the CDR3 is TGTGCCAGCAGCCGCTGGCGGGAGGATGAGCAGTTCTTC.

The chain uses TRBV5-8 and TRBJ2-7; 7 positions agree with TRBD2. The CDR3 has 15 amino acids. CDR1 and CDR2 from the germline V gene are SGHTS and YDEGEE. V was pared by 0 bases and J by 2 bases, with 5 bases of the junction left unmatched. The CDR3 loop reads CASSLGLAETYEQYF. In DNA, the CDR3 is TGTGCCAGCAGCTTGGGGCTAGCGGAAACCTACGAGCAGTACTTC.

J is TRBJ2-6 and V is TRBV11-3, with 9 bases lining up with TRBD1. CDR1 is SGHNT, CDR2 YENEEA, per germline. The CDR3 covers 15 residues. The V segment lost 7 bases and the J segment 3 bases; nucleotides outside the gene matches: 4. CDR3 DNA sequence: TGTGCCAGCACCCGGACAGGGGTTGGGGCCAACGTCCTGACTTTC. It specifies CASTRTGVGANVLTF.

J is TRBJ1-3 and V is TRBV27; D not certain. The CDR3 sequence is 14 residues long. The ends were cut back, 10 bases at V and 2 bases at J, with 15 bases in the middle. Germline CDR1 MNHEY, CDR2 SMNVEV (reference sequence). Here the CDR3 DNA reads TGTGCCACCCGGAGAGACGGGGCTGGAAACACCATATATTTT. This gives the protein CATRRDGAGNTIYF.

This clone was seen a handful of times. This chain connects TRBV20-1 to TRBJ2-3; D is unresolved. V was clipped by 6 bases and J by 5 bases, with 9 bases between them. CDR3 length: 11 amino acids. CDR1 is DFQATT and CDR2 is SNEGSKA in the germline V gene (reference sequence). This CDR3 is CSADIGDTQYF. Written as DNA, the CDR3 is TGCAGTGCCGACATCGGAGATACGCAGTATTTT.

The chain uses TRBV4-1 and TRBJ1-5; no reliable D call. V was clipped by 4 bases and J by 5 bases, with 12 bases between them. The CDR3 is 14 amino acids. Germline CDR1 MGHRA, CDR2 YSYEKL. Here the CDR3 reads CASSPQESHQPQHF. The CDR3 region has the DNA TGCGCCAGCAGCCCCCAAGAGAGCCATCAGCCCCAGCATTTT.

The rearrangement uses TRBV2 and TRBJ2-5; a weak D match, TRBD2 (6 bases). The V end was cut by 6 bases, the J end by 11 bases, with 28 bases between. Germline-derived CDR1 and CDR2 are SNHLY and FYNNEI. This CDR3 contains 16 residues. The CDR3, as DNA: TGTGCCAGCAGGGACGTTGACCAATACTTATCGGGGGAGCAGTACTTC. Protein: CASRDVDQYLSGEQYF.

The chain combines TRBV6-5 with TRBJ2-7; 9 nucleotides match TRBD1. Germline CDR1 MNHEY, CDR2 SVGAGI. The CDR3 length is 13 residues. V dropped 8 bases and J dropped 4; count of bases not matched to a gene: 6. The CDR3 region is CASRGQGDYEQYF. In DNA, the CDR3 is TGTGCCAGCCGGGGACAGGGTGATTACGAGCAGTACTTC.

This rearrangement joins TRBV15 to TRBJ1-6; the D is unclear. CDR3 length: 15 residues. Looked up from germline, CDR1 is LNHNV and CDR2 is YYDKDF (reference sequence). The V end lost 5 bases, the J end lost 10 bases, and 18 bases lay between the germline ends. DNA for the CDR3: TGTGCCACCAGCTCGCCATGGCGGGCGGGATCACCCCTCCACTTT. It translates to CATSSPWRAGSPLHF.

The gene calls are TRBV4-3 and TRBJ2-7; D is uncertain. V shed 1 base and J shed 3 bases, with 13 bases lying between them. The length of the CDR3 is 15 residues. Germline assignment: CDR1 LGHNA and CDR2 YSLEER. The CDR3 DNA follows: TGCGCCAGCAGCCAAGGGAACGGGTTTAACTACGAGCAGTACTTC. This codes for CASSQGNGFNYEQYF.

This clone was recorded once. The chain carries TRBV7-3 and TRBJ2-1; possible D gene TRBD2, 6 bases. The CDR3 is made up of 15 amino acids. The ends were cut back, 6 bases at V and 8 bases at J, with 20 bases in the middle. CDR1 SGHTA and CDR2 FQGTGA come from the germline V gene. CDR3 in DNA: TGTGCCAGCAGGGCTGAGCCGGGAGCCCCGCATGAGCAGTTCTTC. As protein: CASRAEPGAPHEQFF.